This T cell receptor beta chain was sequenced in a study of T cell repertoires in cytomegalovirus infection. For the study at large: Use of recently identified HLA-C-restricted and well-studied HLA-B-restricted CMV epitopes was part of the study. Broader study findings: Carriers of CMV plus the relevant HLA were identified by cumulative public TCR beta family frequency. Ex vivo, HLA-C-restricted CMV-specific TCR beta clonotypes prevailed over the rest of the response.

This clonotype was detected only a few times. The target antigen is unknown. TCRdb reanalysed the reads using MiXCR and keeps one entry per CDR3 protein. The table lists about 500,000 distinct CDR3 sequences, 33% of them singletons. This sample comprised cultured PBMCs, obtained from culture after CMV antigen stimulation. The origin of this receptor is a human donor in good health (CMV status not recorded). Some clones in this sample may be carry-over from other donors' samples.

This CDR3 is CASSPRGGANEKLFF. The CDR3 region has the DNA TGTGCCAGCAGTCCCAGGGGGGGTGCTAATGAAAAACTGTTTTTT. This chain joins TRBV12-3 or TRBV12-4 and TRBJ1-4; TRBD1 matches 7 bases. V was clipped by 5 bases and J by 3 bases; unmatched bases: 6. The CDR3 covers 15 residues.